One sample yielded the 6 T cell receptor beta chains listed below, sequenced in a study of read filtering for tumor transcriptome and immune sequencing. The library was built from roughly 400 ng RNA with molecular barcoded adaptors for alpha/delta and beta/gamma chains. TCRdb called the reads again in MiXCR, with one record for every CDR3 protein. The table includes around 60,000 distinct CDR3 sequences, about a fifth detected once. The sequenced sample was a population of CD138-negative cells sorted from bone marrow. The receptors were sampled from a donor at least 40 years old with multiple myeloma.

This clonotype was observed at least ten times. In nucleotides, the CDR3 is TGTGCCAGCAGCTTAGCCCCAGGGGATGCGCAGTTCTTC. This codes for CASSLAPGDAQFF. The rearrangement links TRBV7-2 to TRBJ2-1; D is possibly TRBD1 (6 bases). CDR1 and CDR2 (germline): SGHTA, FQGNSA. The CDR3 is 13 amino acids. V lost 0 bases and J lost 12, with 12 bases in between. The full variable domain, in which reference TRBV7-2 and TRBJ2-1 provide the parts outside the CDR3, is GAGVSQSPSNKVTEKGKDVELRCDPISGHTALYWYRQSLGQGLEFLIYFQGNSAPDKSGLPSDRFSAERTGGSVSTLTIQRTQQEDSAVYLCASSLAPGDAQFFGPGTRLTVL.

Ten or more counts support this clonotype. This rearrangement joins TRBV28 to TRBJ2-7; unclear D gene. The CDR3 consists of 13 residues. CDR1 MDHEN and CDR2 SYDVKM come from the germline V gene. V lost 2 bases and J lost 5, with 10 bases in between. The CDR3 bases are TGTGCCAGCAGTTTACCTCCAGGTAACGAGCAGTACTTC. It is translated as CASSLPPGNEQYF.

Many counts were recorded for this clonotype. The chain is built from TRBV29-1 and TRBJ1-1; TRBD1 aligns across 9 bases. Germline CDR1 and CDR2: SQVTM and ANQGSEA. The CDR3 extends over 14 amino acids. V shed 2 bases, J shed 5 bases, and the junction held 6 bases outside the gene matches. The DNA of the CDR3 is TGCAGCGTTGAACCCGGACAGGGGATGACTGAAGCTTTCTTT. Protein: CSVEPGQGMTEAFF.

Ten or more counts support this clonotype. An end of the junction does not agree with germline; a read error may underlie this. The CDR3 region is CASRSQAGGELSF. The CDR3 coding sequence is TGTGCCAGCAGATCACAGGCAGGCGGGGAGCTGTCTTTT. The chain links TRBV12-3 or TRBV12-4 to TRBJ2-2; tentatively, D is TRBD2 (6 bases). The CDR3 is made up of 13 amino acids.

This clonotype was seen many times. V is TRBV19 and J is TRBJ2-2; maybe TRBD1 (6 bases). The V end lost 4 bases, the J end lost 1 base, and 13 bases lay between the germline ends. The germline CDR1 and CDR2 sequences are LNHDA and SQIVND (reference sequence). The CDR3 sequence is 16 residues long. The CDR3 DNA follows: TGTGCCAGTAGTAGCCCCCCGGGACAGAACACCGGGGAGCTGTTTTTT. Protein product: CASSSPPGQNTGELFF.

The table lists this clonotype with many counts. The chain couples TRBV19 to TRBJ2-1; 8 bases are shared with TRBD2. V was clipped by 7 bases and J by 9 bases; unmatched bases: 11. The CDR3 spans 14 residues. CDR1 is LNHDA and CDR2 is SQIVND in the germline V gene (reference sequence). CDR3 in DNA: TGTGCCAGTAAGCCGGGACTAGGTTTAGGTGAGCAGTTCTTC. Its translation is CASKPGLGLGEQFF.